Sequencing of this T cell receptor (beta chain) was carried out in a study of OX40 agonist ivuxolimab in advanced cancers. Looking at the study overall: Eligibility rules accepted prior anti-PD-1, anti-PD-L1 or anti-CTLA-4 therapy, and over 35% had some.

CDR3 length equals 15 residues. V lost 7 bases and J lost 3; bases outside the gene matches: 6. Germline assignment: CDR1 LNHDA and CDR2 SQIVND (reference sequence). Here immunoSEQ multiplex PCR was the method, and the copy in TCRdb shows in-frame clones only, minus some. Of tens of thousands of clones in the sample, roughly nine tenths were seen once. The chain uses TRBV19 and TRBJ1-5; 10 bases fit TRBD1. This clonotype originated in an adult with an advanced solid tumor such as melanoma, head and neck, liver or kidney cancer. The sample consisted of CD4+ or CD8+ T cells sorted from blood, taken in a trial of the OX40 agonist ivuxolimab. The CDR3 sequence is CASNLTGGLNQPQHF. CDR3 nucleotide sequence: TGTGCCAGTAATCTGACAGGGGGCCTCAATCAGCCCCAGCATTTT.